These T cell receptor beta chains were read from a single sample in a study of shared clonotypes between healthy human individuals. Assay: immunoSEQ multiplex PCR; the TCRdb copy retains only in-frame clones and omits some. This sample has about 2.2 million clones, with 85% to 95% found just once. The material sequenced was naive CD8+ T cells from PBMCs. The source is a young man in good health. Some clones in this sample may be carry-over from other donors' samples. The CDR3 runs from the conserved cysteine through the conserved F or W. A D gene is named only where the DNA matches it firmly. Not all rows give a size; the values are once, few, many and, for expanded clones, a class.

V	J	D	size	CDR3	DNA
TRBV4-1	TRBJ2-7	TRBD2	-	CASSQDRTAAGGEQYF	TGCGCCAGCAGCCAAGATCGTACGGCGGCGGGAGGCGAGCAGTACTTC
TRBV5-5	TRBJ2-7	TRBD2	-	CASSFGGVLRSEQYF	TGTGCCAGCAGCTTTGGGGGGGTCCTCCGTTCCGAGCAGTACTTC
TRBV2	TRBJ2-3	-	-	CASSVLGSGTTDTQYF	TGTGCCAGCAGTGTCCTTGGTAGCGGAACCACAGATACGCAGTATTTT
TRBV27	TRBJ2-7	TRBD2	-	CASSAGLAASYEQYF	TGTGCCAGCAGTGCGGGACTAGCGGCCTCCTACGAGCAGTACTTC
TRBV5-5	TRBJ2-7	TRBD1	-	CASSLVGGQGLHEQYF	TGTGCCAGCAGCTTGGTCGGAGGACAGGGTCTCCACGAGCAGTACTTC
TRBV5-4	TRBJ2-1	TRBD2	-	CASSVPSGGYNEQFF	TGTGCCAGCAGCGTACCTAGCGGGGGCTACAATGAGCAGTTCTTC
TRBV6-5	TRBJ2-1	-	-	CASSYTFRRNSDEQFF	TGTGCCAGCAGTTACACCTTTAGAAGGAATAGCGATGAGCAGTTCTTC
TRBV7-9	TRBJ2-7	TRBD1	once	CASSPGQGQYF	TGTGCCAGCAGCCCGGGACAGGGGCAGTACTTC
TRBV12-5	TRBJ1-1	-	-	CASGLVLSTATEAFF	TGTGCTAGTGGTTTGGTACTATCCACTGCCACTGAAGCTTTCTTT
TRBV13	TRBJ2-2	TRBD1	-	CASSSWDRGITGELFF	TGTGCCAGCAGCTCTTGGGACAGGGGGATTACCGGGGAGCTGTTTTTT
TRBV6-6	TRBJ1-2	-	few	CASSHRENYGYTF	TGTGCCAGCAGCCACAGGGAAAACTATGGCTACACCTTC
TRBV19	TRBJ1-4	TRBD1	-	CASSSRDRINEKLFF	TGTGCCAGTAGTAGCCGGGACAGGATTAATGAAAAACTGTTTTTT
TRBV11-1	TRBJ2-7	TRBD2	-	CASSSLLAGNAYEQYF	TGTGCCAGCAGCTCGCTACTAGCGGGAAATGCGTACGAGCAGTACTTC
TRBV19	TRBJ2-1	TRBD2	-	CASSMIAGDNEQFF	TGTGCCAGTAGTATGATAGCGGGAGACAATGAGCAGTTCTTC
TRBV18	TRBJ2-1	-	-	CASSPPGSYNEQFF	TGTGCCAGCTCACCACCGGGGTCCTACAATGAGCAGTTCTTC
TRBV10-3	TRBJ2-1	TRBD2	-	CAISETSGSRNEQFF	TGTGCCATCAGCGAGACTAGCGGGAGTCGCAATGAGCAGTTCTTC
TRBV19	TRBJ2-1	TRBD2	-	CAISMTSGTYNEQFF	TGTGCCATCTCAATGACTAGCGGGACGTACAATGAGCAGTTCTTC
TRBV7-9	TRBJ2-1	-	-	CASSLGGGNEQFF	TGTGCCAGCAGCTTGGGTGGGGGTAATGAGCAGTTCTTC